The clone carrying this T cell receptor beta chain was found many times. Its matching antigen is unknown. Germline assignment: CDR1 SGHKS and CDR2 YYEKEE (reference sequence). V lost 4 bases and J lost 7; bases outside the gene matches: 2. This CDR3 contains 13 residues. TCRdb analysed the 5' RACE reads with MiXCR anew, one entry per CDR3 protein. The sample yields roughly 48,000 distinct CDR3 sequences, 13% seen once. The data stem from a study of neurological immune-mediated disorders. The study, taken as a whole, reports: Patients with HTLV-1-associated myelopathy had the highest level of TCR clonal expansion, whereas patients with multiple sclerosis had the lowest level, falling beneath the level found in healthy controls. None of the CDR3 amino acid sequences in expanded clones turned up in more than one subject, which points to private repertoires in all groups.

Time point specified: longitudinal time-point 2. The unsorted libraries were generated from a total of 2 million PBMCs, which had been stored in RNAlater at -80 C. The chain employs TRBV5-5 and TRBJ2-1; 10 nucleotides align to TRBD1. The TCR was taken from a male donor with HTLV-1-associated myelopathy (HAM/TSP). The source material was PBMCs. CDR3 loop: CASSLGQGNEQFF. The CDR3 coding sequence is TGTGCCAGCAGCCTGGGACAGGGGAATGAGCAGTTCTTC.